This T cell receptor (beta chain) was captured in a study of control samples from healthy donors and cancer patients. The repertoire was sequenced with immunoSEQ multiplex PCR; TCRdb's copy has only in-frame clones and lacks some. The sample lists about 98,000 clones; roughly three quarters were seen once. CDR1 SGHAT and CDR2 FQNNGV come from the germline V gene. The J segment lost 2 bases and the V segment lost 5 bases, leaving 4 bases of the junction unmatched. The CDR3 has 14 amino acids. The sequenced sample was blood. The gene calls are TRBV11-2 and TRBJ2-7; 9 bases line up with TRBD1. The clonotype originates from a woman aged 25-40 years in good health. The CDR3 sequence is CASSTGQGPYEQYF. CDR3 bases: TGTGCCAGCAGCACCGGACAGGGGCCCTACGAGCAGTACTTC. Drawing the rest from reference TRBV11-2 and TRBJ2-7, the complete variable domain is EAGVAQSPRYKIIEKRQSVAFWCNPISGHATLYWYQQILGQGPKLLIQFQNNGVVDDSQLPKDRFSAERLKGVDSTLKIQPAKLEDSAVYLCASSTGQGPYEQYFGPGTRLTVT.